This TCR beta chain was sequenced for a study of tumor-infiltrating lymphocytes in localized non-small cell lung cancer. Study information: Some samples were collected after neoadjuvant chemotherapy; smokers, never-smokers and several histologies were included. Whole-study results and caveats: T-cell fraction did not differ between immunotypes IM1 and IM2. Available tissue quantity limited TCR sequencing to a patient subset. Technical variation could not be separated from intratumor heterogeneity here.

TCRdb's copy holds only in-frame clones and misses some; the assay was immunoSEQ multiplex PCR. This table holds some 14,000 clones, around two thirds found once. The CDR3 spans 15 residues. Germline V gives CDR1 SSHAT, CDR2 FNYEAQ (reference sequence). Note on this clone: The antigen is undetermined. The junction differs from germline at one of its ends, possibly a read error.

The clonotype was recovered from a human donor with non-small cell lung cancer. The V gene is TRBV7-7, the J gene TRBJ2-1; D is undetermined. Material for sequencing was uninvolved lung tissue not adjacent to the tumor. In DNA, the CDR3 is TGTGCTAGCAGCTTATACAAGAGCTCCTACAATGAGCAGTTCTTC. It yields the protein CASSLYKSSYNEQFF.